These T cell receptor beta chains were read from a single sample in a study of response to subunit inactivated influenza vaccine. MiXCR, run by TCRdb on the RT-PCR reads, gives a single entry per CDR3 protein. The sample records 400,000 to 650,000 distinct CDR3 sequences, around 7.7% being singletons. The sequencing used PBMCs from blood, collected 23 to 25 months after vaccination. These receptors were collected from a man between 50 and 70 years old who received an inactivated influenza vaccine. CDR3s include the opening cysteine and the closing phenylalanine or tryptophan. The D gene is left open where the match is weak. Clone size is given for some rows only: seen once, a few or many times, or a class if the clone is expanded.

CDR3 DNA	CDR3 protein	D gene	V gene	J gene	clone size
TGTTCCCTGGGACTGATAAACAATGAGCAGTTCTTC	CSLGLINNEQFF	NA	TRBV24-1	TRBJ2-1	few
TGTGCCAGCAGTGCAAGGCAGGGGCTTGATTCACCCCTCCACTTT	CASSARQGLDSPLHF	NA	TRBV12-3/TRBV12-4	TRBJ1-6	few
TGTGCCAGCAGTTTTAGCGGGAGGGCCAACAATGAGCAGTTCTTC	CASSFSGRANNEQFF	TRBD2	TRBV5-5	TRBJ2-1	few
TGCAGCGCTAGACTGTTTGGGGAGCTGTTTTTT	CSARLFGELFF	NA	TRBV29-1	TRBJ2-2	many
TGTGCCAGCAGCCAGGGGAGGACTAGAGAATACGAGCAGTACTTC	CASSQGRTREYEQYF	TRBD2	TRBV4-2	TRBJ2-7	NA
TGTGCCAGCAGCCTGATGGACTGGGGCAATGAGCAGTTCTTC	CASSLMDWGNEQFF	NA	TRBV5-6	TRBJ2-1	many
TGTGCCAGCAGCGGACTAGCCACCTACGAGCAGTACTTC	CASSGLATYEQYF	TRBD2	TRBV12-3/TRBV12-4	TRBJ2-7	many
TGTGCCAGCAGCCAATGGGGGCGCAGCGCACAAGAGACCCAGTACTTC	CASSQWGRSAQETQYF	NA	TRBV3-1	TRBJ2-5	many
TGTGCCAGCAGCGCTTTCGCGGACAGGGTGGACACTGAAGCTTTCTTT	CASSAFADRVDTEAFF	TRBD1	TRBV11-2	TRBJ1-1	many
TGCAGCGTCCGCAACCAGGGAGGCTATGGCTACACCTTC	CSVRNQGGYGYTF	NA	TRBV29-1	TRBJ1-2	few
TGCAGTGCTAGCAGGGGCCCGGTCCAAGAGACCCAGTACTTC	CSASRGPVQETQYF	NA	TRBV20-1	TRBJ2-5	few